This T cell receptor (beta chain) stems from a study of control samples from healthy donors and cancer patients. Assay used: immunoSEQ multiplex PCR; TCRdb lists only in-frame clones, some missing. The repertoire includes 90,000 or so clones, roughly 80% of them detected once, and around a fifth sits in the top ten. Germline CDR1 and CDR2: SEHNR and FQNEAQ (reference sequence). The CDR3 length is 16 residues. The trim removed 3 bases at V and 0 bases at J, leaving 5 bases unmatched. Sequenced: blood. The V gene is TRBV7-9, the J gene TRBJ2-3; 8 nucleotides match TRBD1. The sequence was collected from a man in his thirties or forties in good health. CDR3 sequence: CASSFSRGRSTDTQYF. CDR3 nucleotide sequence: TGTGCCAGCAGCTTTTCCAGGGGGCGTAGCACAGATACGCAGTATTTT.